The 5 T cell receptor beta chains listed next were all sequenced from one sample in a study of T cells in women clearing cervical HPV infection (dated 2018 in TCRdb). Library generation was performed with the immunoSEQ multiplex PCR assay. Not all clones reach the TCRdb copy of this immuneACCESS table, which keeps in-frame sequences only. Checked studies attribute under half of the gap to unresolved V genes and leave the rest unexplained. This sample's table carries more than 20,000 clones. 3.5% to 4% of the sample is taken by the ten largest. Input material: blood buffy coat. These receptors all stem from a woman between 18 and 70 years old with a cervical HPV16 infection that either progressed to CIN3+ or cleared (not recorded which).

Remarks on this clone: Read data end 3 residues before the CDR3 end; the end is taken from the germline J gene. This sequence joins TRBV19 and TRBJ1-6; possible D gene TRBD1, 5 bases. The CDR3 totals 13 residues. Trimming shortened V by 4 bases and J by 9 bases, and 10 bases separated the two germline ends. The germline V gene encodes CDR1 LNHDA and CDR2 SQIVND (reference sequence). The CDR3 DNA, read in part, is TGTGCCAGTAGTACAGGGATGGGTTCACCC. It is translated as CASSTGMGSP. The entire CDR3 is CASSTGMGSPLHF.

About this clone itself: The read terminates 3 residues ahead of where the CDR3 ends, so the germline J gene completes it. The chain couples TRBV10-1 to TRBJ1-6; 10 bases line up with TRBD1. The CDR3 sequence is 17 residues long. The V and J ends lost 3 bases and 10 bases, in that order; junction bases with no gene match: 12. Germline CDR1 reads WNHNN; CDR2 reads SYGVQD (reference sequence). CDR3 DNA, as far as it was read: TGCGCCAGCAGTGAAGGGGACAGGGGTGAAGGTTACTCACCC. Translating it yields CASSEGDRGEGYSP. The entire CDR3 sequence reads CASSEGDRGEGYSPLHF.

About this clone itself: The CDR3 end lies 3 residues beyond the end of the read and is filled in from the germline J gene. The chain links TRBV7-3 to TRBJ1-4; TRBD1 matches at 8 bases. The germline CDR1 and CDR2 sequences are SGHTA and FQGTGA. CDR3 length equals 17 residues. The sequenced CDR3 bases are TGTGCCAGCAGCTTAAGGGAGGACAGGGCAGGTAATTCACCA. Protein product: CASSLREDRAGNSP. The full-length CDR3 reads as CASSLREDRAGNSPLFF.

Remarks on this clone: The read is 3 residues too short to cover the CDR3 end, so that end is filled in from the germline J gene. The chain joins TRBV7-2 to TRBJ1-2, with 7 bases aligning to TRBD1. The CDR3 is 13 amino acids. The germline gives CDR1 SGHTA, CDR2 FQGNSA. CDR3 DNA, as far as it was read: TGTGCCAGCAGCTTAAGAGACAGGGACGAC. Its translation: CASSLRDRDD. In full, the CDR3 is CASSLRDRDDYTF.

The sequenced part of the CDR3 DNA is TGTGCCAGCAGCCAAGTCGGGGGAAACTACAATGAG. Translation gives CASSQVGGNYNE. The full CDR3 is CASSQVGGNYNEQFF. The rearrangement uses TRBV7-9 and TRBJ2-1; TRBD2 is a possible D gene (6 bases). The read comes to an end 3 residues before the CDR3 does, leaving the germline J gene to fill in the end. The CDR3 is 15 residues long. CDR1 and CDR2 from the germline V gene are SEHNR and FQNEAQ (reference sequence). Trimming shortened V by 5 bases and J by 3 bases, and 14 bases separated the two germline ends.